The rows below give T cell receptor beta chains drawn from one sample of a study of T cells in Graves' hyperthyroidism and ophthalmopathy. TCRdb passed the multiplex PCR reads through MiXCR, listing each CDR3 protein once. Here the sample spans roughly 510,000 distinct CDR3 sequences, 46% being singletons. The sample taken for sequencing was peripheral blood or thyroid tissue (not recorded which). These receptors were obtained from an adult woman with Graves' disease, either hyperthyroidism or ophthalmopathy (not recorded which). CDR3s include the opening cysteine and the closing phenylalanine or tryptophan. D genes are given only for firm matches. Size is stated for part of the rows, as once, few or many counts, or as a class when the clone is expanded.

few	14	TRBV29-1	-	TRBJ2-1	TGCAGCGTTGGTGGGCAGGGTTCCTACAATGAGCAGTTCTTC	CSVGGQGSYNEQFF
-	17	TRBV19	TRBD2	TRBJ2-7	TGTGCCAGTAGTATAGCTTCCCTCAGACTAGCGGCCTACGAGCAGTACTTC	CASSIASLRLAAYEQYF
many	15	TRBV7-9	TRBD2	TRBJ2-7	TGTGCCAGCAGCCAAGGGACTAGCGGGATCCACGAGCAGTACTTC	CASSQGTSGIHEQYF
few	13	TRBV20-1	TRBD2	TRBJ2-7	TGCAGTGCTGGGGGACTAGCTGCCTACGAGCAGTACTTC	CSAGGLAAYEQYF
many	13	TRBV20-1	-	TRBJ2-2	TGCAGTGCTGGCGGGCGGAACACCGGGGAGCTGTTTTTT	CSAGGRNTGELFF
-	15	TRBV12-3/TRBV12-4	TRBD1	TRBJ1-2	TGTGCCAGCAGTCGTCCGGGACAGAGAAACTATGGCTACACCTTC	CASSRPGQRNYGYTF
many	14	TRBV6-1	-	TRBJ1-1	TGTGCCAGCAGGGAGGTATCCAGGGATGGTGAAGCTTTCTTT	CASREVSRDGEAFF
many	14	TRBV5-5	-	TRBJ1-2	TGTGCCAGCAGTTCGGGACGGAACCTCTATGGCTACACCTTC	CASSSGRNLYGYTF
once	13	TRBV19	-	TRBJ1-5	TGTGCCAGTAGTATTGCTGGGATGCAGCCCCAGCATTTT	CASSIAGMQPQHF
many	16	TRBV6-1	-	TRBJ1-5	TGTGCCAGCAGTGAAGCGGGGAAGTATAGCAATCAGCCCCAGCATTTT	CASSEAGKYSNQPQHF
many	13	TRBV5-1	-	TRBJ1-1	TGCGCCAGCTCCACAGGAGCGAACGGGGAAGCTTTCTTT	CASSTGANGEAFF
few	14	TRBV7-2	-	TRBJ2-1	TGTGCCAGCAGCTTAAGGGACAATAACAATGAGCAGTTCTTC	CASSLRDNNNEQFF
-	15	TRBV7-9	TRBD2	TRBJ2-5	TGTGCCAGCAGCCCGATAGCGGGAGGGAGGGAGACCCAGTACTTC	CASSPIAGGRETQYF
many	15	TRBV7-9	TRBD1	TRBJ1-5	TGTGCCAGCAGCACCGGGACAGGGACAATGCAGCCCCAGCATTTT	CASSTGTGTMQPQHF
-	12	TRBV7-2	-	TRBJ2-7	TGTGCCAGCAGCTACGACAGCTACGAGCAGTACTTC	CASSYDSYEQYF
-	15	TRBV9	TRBD2	TRBJ2-5	TGTGCCAGCAGGATAGGACTAGCGGGACAAGAGACCCAGTACTTC	CASRIGLAGQETQYF
-	16	TRBV4-1	-	TRBJ2-7	TGCGCCAGCAGCCAAGAAGCGACGGGTGCGTCCTACGAGCAGTACTTC	CASSQEATGASYEQYF
-	15	TRBV6-5	TRBD2	TRBJ2-5	TGTGCCAGCTGGACTAGCGGGAGGGGGAAAGAGACCCAGTACTTC	CASWTSGRGKETQYF
-	16	TRBV7-2	TRBD1	TRBJ1-6	TGTGCCAGCAGAGCTCTAAAACCGGGACAGCGATCACCCCTCCACTTT	CASRALKPGQRSPLHF
-	13	TRBV20-1	-	TRBJ2-5	TGCAGTGGATGGAGGGGTCGGGAGGAGACCCAGTACTTC	CSGWRGREETQYF
many	15	TRBV5-8	-	TRBJ2-5	TGTGCCAGCAGCCCCAGGGCAGGCTTGGAGGAGACCCAGTACTTC	CASSPRAGLEETQYF
many	14	TRBV5-1	TRBD2	TRBJ2-7	TGCGCCAGCAGCCCGGGACTAGCCAGGGAGGGGCAGTACTTC	CASSPGLAREGQYF
-	14	TRBV10-3	TRBD1	TRBJ1-5	TGTGCCATTTCCGGGACAGGGAGAAATCAGCCCCAGCATTTT	CAISGTGRNQPQHF
-	16	TRBV5-6	-	TRBJ1-5	TGTGCCACCACTATGGGCAGGGGCTACATGGGTCAGCCCCAGCATTTT	CATTMGRGYMGQPQHF
-	15	TRBV3-1	-	TRBJ1-2	TGTGCCAGCAGCCAGCCCCGGGACACTAGAGATGGCTACACCTTC	CASSQPRDTRDGYTF
-	16	TRBV10-3	-	TRBJ1-2	TGTGCCATCAGTGAGGCGGGTAGTTCCGAGGCCTATGGCTACACCTTC	CAISEAGSSEAYGYTF
few	14	TRBV29-1	-	TRBJ1-1	TGCAGCGTTGTGTCAGGGGCCCTGAACACTGAAGCTTTCTTT	CSVVSGALNTEAFF
-	16	TRBV29-1	-	TRBJ2-6	TGCAGCGTTGAAGAGAGTGAGGGGGCTGGGGCCAACGTCCTGACTTTC	CSVEESEGAGANVLTF
-	13	TRBV20-1	TRBD2	TRBJ2-3	TGCAGCGAGCGGGAGGGTGGGACAGATACGCAGTATTTT	CSEREGGTDTQYF
-	14	TRBV19	-	TRBJ1-1	TGTGCCAGTAGTATGGGACCAATGGACACTGAAGCTTTCTTT	CASSMGPMDTEAFF
few	15	TRBV7-9	TRBD1	TRBJ2-7	TGTGCCAGCAGCATCCGGGACAGGGGGCTAAAGGAGCAGTACTTC	CASSIRDRGLKEQYF
-	18	TRBV19	-	TRBJ2-3	TGTGCCAGTAGTATCCAAACCGGGCTCGGGGCTTTTACAGATACGCAGTATTTT	CASSIQTGLGAFTDTQYF
many	13	TRBV7-9	-	TRBJ1-3	TGTGCCAGCAGGGACATCTCTGGAAACACCATATATTTT	CASRDISGNTIYF
-	12	TRBV29-1	-	TRBJ2-6	TGCAGCGTTGCGGAAAGCGCCAACGTCCTGACTTTC	CSVAESANVLTF
-	15	TRBV29-1	-	TRBJ1-2	TGCAGCGTTGAGGGGGATGACTTCAGAACTAATGGCTACACCTTC	CSVEGDDFRTNGYTF
-	12	TRBV2	-	TRBJ1-5	TGTGCCAGCAACAGGGAGGATCAGCCCCAGCATTTT	CASNREDQPQHF
-	11	TRBV12-3/TRBV12-4	TRBD1	TRBJ2-5	TGTGCCAGCAGACTCCGGGACAGGGAATACTTC	CASRLRDREYF
many	13	TRBV6-4	-	TRBJ2-7	TGTGCCAGCAGTGATAGACAGCGCTACGAGCAGTACTTC	CASSDRQRYEQYF
many	15	TRBV12-3/TRBV12-4	-	TRBJ1-3	TGTGCCAGCAGTTTTGACGGGACTCCTGGAAACACCATATATTTT	CASSFDGTPGNTIYF
-	14	TRBV29-1	-	TRBJ2-3	TGCAGCGTTGAAGGAAGTGCGGGGACAGATACGCAGTATTTT	CSVEGSAGTDTQYF
-	14	TRBV2	-	TRBJ1-2	TGTGCCAGCAGTGAAAGGGACGGCCCTTATGGCTACACCTTC	CASSERDGPYGYTF
-	12	TRBV20-1	-	TRBJ2-7	TGCAGTGCTAGACGGGTTGCGGGGGAGCAGTACTTC	CSARRVAGEQYF